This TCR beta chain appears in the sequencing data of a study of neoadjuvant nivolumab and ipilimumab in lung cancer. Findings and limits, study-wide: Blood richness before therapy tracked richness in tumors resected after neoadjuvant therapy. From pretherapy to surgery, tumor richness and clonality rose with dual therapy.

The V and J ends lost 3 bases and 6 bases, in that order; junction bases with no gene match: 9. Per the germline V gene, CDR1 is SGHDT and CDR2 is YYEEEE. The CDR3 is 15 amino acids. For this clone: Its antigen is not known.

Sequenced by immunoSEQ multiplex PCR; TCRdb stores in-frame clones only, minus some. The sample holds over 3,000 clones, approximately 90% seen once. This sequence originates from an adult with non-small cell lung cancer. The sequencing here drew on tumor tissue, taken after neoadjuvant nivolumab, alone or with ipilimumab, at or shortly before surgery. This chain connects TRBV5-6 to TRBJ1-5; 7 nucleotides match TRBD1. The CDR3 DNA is TGTGCCAGCAGCTCCGGGACAGCCGTCAGTCAGCCCCAGCATTTT. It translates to CASSSGTAVSQPQHF.